The 18 T cell receptor beta chains below all came from one sample that was sequenced in a study of blood T cell repertoires in COVID-19. Here immunoSEQ multiplex PCR was the method, and the copy in TCRdb shows in-frame clones only, minus some. In the table there are 220,000 or so clones, around 88% of which are singletons. Material: PBMCs or T cells enriched from blood (not recorded which). These receptors all stem from a woman aged 45-65 years with acute COVID-19.

V is TRBV5-1 and J is TRBJ2-1; D possibly corresponds to TRBD1 (6 bases). Germline CDR1 reads SGHRS; CDR2 reads YFSETQ. This CDR3 comprises 15 residues. Trimming removed 5 bases from V and 4 bases from J, with 16 bases in between. The chain's CDR3 is CASREGGEGYNEQFF. Written as DNA, the CDR3 is TGCGCCAGCAGGGAAGGGGGAGAGGGATACAATGAGCAGTTCTTC.

The chain couples TRBV5-1 to TRBJ1-4; a weak D match, TRBD1 (6 bases). With 4 bases removed from V and 5 bases from J, the gap between germline ends came to 18 bases. The CDR3 has 16 residues. The germline gives CDR1 SGHRS, CDR2 YFSETQ. CDR3 coding DNA: TGCGCCAGCAGCAAGGGGGGGATCGGAGCAAATGAAAAACTGTTTTTT. This encodes CASSKGGIGANEKLFF.

The chain couples TRBV7-9 to TRBJ2-3; D is unclear. The CDR3 consists of 12 residues. Germline values: CDR1 SEHNR, CDR2 FQNEAQ (reference sequence). V lost 1 base, J lost 8 bases, and 7 bases lay in between. The CDR3 is CASSLDYRTQYF. The CDR3, as DNA: TGTGCCAGCAGCTTAGACTACCGTACGCAGTATTTT.

V usage is TRBV24-1 and J usage is TRBJ1-4; 8 nucleotides line up with TRBD1. CDR3 size: 14 residues. V shed 2 bases and J 8 bases; nucleotides not matched to a gene: 3. The germline gives CDR1 KGHDR, CDR2 SFDVKD. The CDR3 loop is CATSDSAGGEKLFF. CDR3 sequence (DNA): TGTGCCACCAGTGATTCGGCAGGGGGCGAAAAACTGTTTTTT.

CDR3 sequence (DNA): TGTGCCAGCAGTTTTTGGACAGGGGATGCAGATACGCAGTATTTT. Encoded protein: CASSFWTGDADTQYF. The rearrangement uses TRBV28 and TRBJ2-3; 9 bases agree with TRBD1. V shed 3 bases and J 4 bases; nucleotides not matched to a gene: 5. The CDR3 contains 15 residues. The germline V gene encodes CDR1 MDHEN and CDR2 SYDVKM.

This clone has just one count. This chain uses TRBV28 with TRBJ1-6; the match to TRBD1 covers 8 bases. Trimming at V came to 10 bases and at J to 6 bases, leaving 8 bases not matched to a gene. The CDR3 spans 14 residues. Germline assignment: CDR1 MDHEN and CDR2 SYDVKM. CDR3 amino acids: CATYRTGINSPLHF. CDR3 nucleotide sequence: TGTGCCACCTATAGGACAGGGATTAATTCACCCCTCCACTTT.

The genes are TRBV10-3 and TRBJ2-3, with 9 bases aligning to TRBD2. The germline V gene encodes CDR1 ENHRY and CDR2 SYGVKD. The CDR3 covers 15 residues. Trimming removed 10 bases from V and 3 bases from J; junction bases left unmatched: 11. The CDR3 coding sequence is TGTGCCAGCGAAGTGGGTCTAGCGGGAACAGATACGCAGTATTTT. Its protein is CASEVGLAGTDTQYF.

The rearrangement links TRBV18 to TRBJ2-2; 9 nucleotides line up with TRBD2. J gave up 3 bases and V 4 bases, and 9 bases lay outside the gene matches. This CDR3 spans 17 amino acids. Germline CDR1 is KGHSH and CDR2 is LQKENI. This CDR3 is CASSRYSGSYDTGELFF. For the CDR3, the DNA is TGTGCCAGCTCACGGTATAGCGGGAGTTACGACACCGGGGAGCTGTTTTTT.

The chain uses TRBV3-1 (or the pseudogene TRBV3-2) and TRBJ1-2; D is unresolved. V lost 1 base and J 3 bases, leaving 9 bases between the germline ends. The CDR3 runs to 14 residues. Germline values: CDR1 LGHDT, CDR2 YNNKEL (reference sequence). The CDR3 sequence: CASSQVNRYYGYTF. CDR3 bases: TGTGCCAGCAGCCAAGTTAACAGATACTATGGCTACACCTTC.

This rearrangement joins TRBV6-5 to TRBJ2-5; 12 bases fit TRBD2. Germline V gene sequence: CDR1 MNHEY, CDR2 SVGAGI. The length of the CDR3 is 14 residues. Trimming removed 4 bases from V and 4 bases from J; junction bases left unmatched: 1. CDR3 in amino acids: CASSSTSGRETQYF. CDR3 DNA: TGTGCCAGCAGTTCGACTAGCGGGAGAGAGACCCAGTACTTC.

This chain connects TRBV5-5 to TRBJ1-6; 8 nucleotides align to TRBD1. The CDR3 consists of 16 residues. Germline values: CDR1 SGHKS, CDR2 YYEKEE (reference sequence). Losses at the gene ends were 4 bases for V and 6 bases for J; bases not matched to a gene: 9. This CDR3 is CASSRWTGRSNSPLHF. CDR3 nucleotide sequence: TGTGCCAGCAGCCGATGGACAGGGAGGAGTAATTCACCCCTCCACTTT.

This rearrangement joins TRBV7-3 to TRBJ2-3, with 9 bases lining up with TRBD2. Germline V gene sequence: CDR1 SGHTA, CDR2 FQGTGA. CDR3 size: 14 residues. V was clipped by 4 bases and J by 9 bases; unmatched bases: 8. In DNA, the CDR3 is TGTGCCAGCAGCTCACAACCTAGCGGGAAGACGCAGTATTTT. This gives the protein CASSSQPSGKTQYF.

There are a few counts of this clone. V gene TRBV7-9 combines with J gene TRBJ2-2; the match to TRBD1 covers 7 bases. This CDR3 contains 15 residues. V was clipped by 4 bases and J by 1 base; unmatched bases: 3. Germline V gives CDR1 SEHNR, CDR2 FQNEAQ (reference sequence). The CDR3 nucleotides read TGTGCCAGCAGCTCCAGACAGGGGAACACCGGGGAGCTGTTTTTT. It specifies CASSSRQGNTGELFF.

V is TRBV7-2 and J is TRBJ2-4; D possibly corresponds to TRBD2 (5 bases). Germline V CDR1 and CDR2: SGHTA, FQGNSA. V was shortened by 5 bases and J by 0 bases, with 17 bases between the two germline ends. The CDR3 is made up of 17 amino acids. This CDR3 is CASSLHPREIAKNIQYF. In DNA, the CDR3 is TGTGCCAGCAGCCTTCACCCACGGGAAATAGCCAAAAACATTCAGTACTTC.

This clone was counted once. The V and J genes are TRBV19 and TRBJ1-5; a weak D match, TRBD1 (5 bases). Trimming pared 5 bases from V and 6 bases from J, leaving 11 bases between. Germline V gene lookup returns CDR1 LNHDA and CDR2 SQIVND (reference sequence). The CDR3 has 13 amino acids. The CDR3 loop reads CASSGGEGQPQHF. CDR3 bases: TGTGCCAGTAGTGGGGGGGAGGGTCAGCCCCAGCATTTT.

V usage is TRBV4-1 and J usage is TRBJ1-5; maybe TRBD1 (5 bases). The CDR3 runs to 13 residues. The germline gives CDR1 MGHRA, CDR2 YSYEKL. Between the trimmed V and J ends, which lost 5 bases and 3 bases, there was a span of 8 bases. CDR3 sequence (DNA): TGCGCCAGCAGCTCACAGGTCAATCAGCCCCAGCATTTT. Protein product: CASSSQVNQPQHF.

This chain joins TRBV5-1 and TRBJ1-2; TRBD1 is a possible D gene (6 bases). This CDR3 contains 14 residues. The germline CDR1 and CDR2 sequences are SGHRS and YFSETQ. The V end lost 2 bases, the J end lost 4 bases, and 12 bases lay between the germline ends. The CDR3 here is CASSFGRGVYGYTF. The CDR3 DNA reads as TGCGCCAGCAGCTTCGGCAGGGGCGTCTATGGCTACACCTTC.

CDR3 amino acids: CASSYSIGVLSTEAFF. The CDR3 nucleotides read TGTGCCAGCAGTTACTCGATCGGGGTATTGAGCACTGAAGCTTTCTTT. The gene calls are TRBV6-5 and TRBJ1-1, with no clear D. CDR3 length equals 16 residues. Per the germline V gene, CDR1 is MNHEY and CDR2 is SVGAGI. Trimming stripped 0 bases from V and 4 bases from J, with 15 bases between.